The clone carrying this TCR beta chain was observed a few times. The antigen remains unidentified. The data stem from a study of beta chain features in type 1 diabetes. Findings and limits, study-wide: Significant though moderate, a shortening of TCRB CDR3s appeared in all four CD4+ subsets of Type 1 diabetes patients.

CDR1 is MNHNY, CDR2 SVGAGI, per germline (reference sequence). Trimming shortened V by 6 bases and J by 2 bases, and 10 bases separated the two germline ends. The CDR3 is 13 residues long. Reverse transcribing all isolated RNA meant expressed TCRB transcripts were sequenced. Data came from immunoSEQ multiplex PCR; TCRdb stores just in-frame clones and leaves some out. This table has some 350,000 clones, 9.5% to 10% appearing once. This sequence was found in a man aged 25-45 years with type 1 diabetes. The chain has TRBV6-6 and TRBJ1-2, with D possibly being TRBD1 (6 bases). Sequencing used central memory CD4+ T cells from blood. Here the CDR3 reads CASRLDRNYGYTF. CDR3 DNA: TGTGCCAGCAGGCTGGACAGAAACTATGGCTACACCTTC.